This passage covers 2 T cell receptor beta chains from one sample sequenced in a study of shared clonotypes between healthy human individuals. Profiling relied on immunoSEQ multiplex PCR, and the TCRdb table lists in-frame clones only, not all of them. The sample includes approximately 460,000 clones, around 77% of them seen just once. Sample: PBMCs. The receptors were gathered from a woman in her forties in good health. Some clones in this sample may be carry-over from other donors' samples.

V gene TRBV5-1 combines with J gene TRBJ2-7, with D uncertain. Germline assignment: CDR1 SGHRS and CDR2 YFSETQ. The germline V and J ends were trimmed by 1 base and 0 bases, with 8 bases remaining between them. The CDR3 is made up of 14 amino acids. The CDR3 nucleotides are TGCGCCAGCAGCTTGTTCACCAGCTCCTACGAGCAGTACTTC. Its protein is CASSLFTSSYEQYF.

This sequence joins TRBV7-9 and TRBJ1-4; D is ambiguous. This CDR3 is built from 12 residues. CDR1 and CDR2 from the germline V gene are SEHNR and FQNEAQ (reference sequence). V lost 6 bases and J 12 bases, leaving 14 bases between the germline ends. CDR3 bases: TGTGCCAGCAGTTTCGGCGGATCGCAACTGTTTTTT. Residues: CASSFGGSQLFF.